This T cell receptor (beta chain) comes out of a study of PD-1 blockade in classical Hodgkin lymphoma. Produced via immunoSEQ multiplex PCR; TCRdb's table is partial and in-frame only. The sample carries tens of thousands of clones, 88% recorded once. As for time point: newly diagnosed, previously untreated cHL patient sample. Out of thawed PBMCs, magnetic negative selection purified CD4+ T cells. V lost 5 bases to trimming and J lost 8 bases; unmatched junction nucleotides: 10. The germline V gene has CDR1 MNHEY and CDR2 SMNVEV (reference sequence). CDR3 size: 15 residues. The chain employs TRBV27 and TRBJ2-1; the match to TRBD1 covers 9 bases. This receptor was identified in a human donor with classical Hodgkin lymphoma. Specimen: CD4+ T cells from blood. The chain's CDR3 is CASSPPGQGVDEQFF. The CDR3 bases are TGTGCCAGCAGTCCCCCGGGACAGGGTGTGGATGAGCAGTTCTTC.